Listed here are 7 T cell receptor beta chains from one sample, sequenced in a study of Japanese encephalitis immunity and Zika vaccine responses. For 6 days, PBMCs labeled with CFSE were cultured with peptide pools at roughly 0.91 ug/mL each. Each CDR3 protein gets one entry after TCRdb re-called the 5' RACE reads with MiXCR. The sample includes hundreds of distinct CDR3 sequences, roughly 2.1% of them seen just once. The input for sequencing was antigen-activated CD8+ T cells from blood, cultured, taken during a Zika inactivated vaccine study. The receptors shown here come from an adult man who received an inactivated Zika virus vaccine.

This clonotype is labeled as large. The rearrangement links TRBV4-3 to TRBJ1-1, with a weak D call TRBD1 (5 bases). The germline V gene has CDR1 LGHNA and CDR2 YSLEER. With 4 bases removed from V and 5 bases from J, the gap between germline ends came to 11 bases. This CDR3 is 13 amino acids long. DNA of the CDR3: TGCGCCAGCAGCCGCCTCGGGGGAACTGAAGCTTTCTTT. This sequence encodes CASSRLGGTEAFF.

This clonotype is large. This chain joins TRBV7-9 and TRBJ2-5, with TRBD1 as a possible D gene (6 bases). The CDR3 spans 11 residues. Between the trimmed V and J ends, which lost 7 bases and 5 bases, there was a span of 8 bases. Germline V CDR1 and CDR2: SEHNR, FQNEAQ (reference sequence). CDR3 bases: TGTGCCAGCATGCAGGGGGAGACCCAGTACTTC. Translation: CASMQGETQYF.

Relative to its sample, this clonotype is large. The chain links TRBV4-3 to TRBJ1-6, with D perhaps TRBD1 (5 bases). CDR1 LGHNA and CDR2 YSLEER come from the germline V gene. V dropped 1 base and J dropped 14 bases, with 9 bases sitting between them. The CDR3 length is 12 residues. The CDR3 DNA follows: TGCGCCAGCAGCCAAGTGGGGGGGACCCTCCACTTT. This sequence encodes CASSQVGGTLHF.

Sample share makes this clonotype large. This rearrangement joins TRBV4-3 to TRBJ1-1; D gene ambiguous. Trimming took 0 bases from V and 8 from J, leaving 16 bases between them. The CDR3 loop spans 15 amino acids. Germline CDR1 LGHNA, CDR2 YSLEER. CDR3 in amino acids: CASSQDNHVSYEAFF. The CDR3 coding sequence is TGCGCCAGCAGCCAAGATAATCACGTATCCTACGAAGCTTTCTTT.

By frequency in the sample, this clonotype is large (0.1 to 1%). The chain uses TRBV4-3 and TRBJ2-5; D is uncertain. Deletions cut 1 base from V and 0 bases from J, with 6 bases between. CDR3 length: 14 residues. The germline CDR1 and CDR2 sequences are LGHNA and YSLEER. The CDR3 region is CASSQAADQETQYF. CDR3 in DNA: TGCGCCAGCAGCCAAGCGGCAGACCAAGAGACCCAGTACTTC.

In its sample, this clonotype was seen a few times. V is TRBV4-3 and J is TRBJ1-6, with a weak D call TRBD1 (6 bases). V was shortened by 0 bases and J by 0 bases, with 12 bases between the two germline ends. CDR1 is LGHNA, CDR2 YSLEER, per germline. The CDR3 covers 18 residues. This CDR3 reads CASSQEGGESSYNSPLHF. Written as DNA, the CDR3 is TGCGCCAGCAGCCAAGAAGGGGGAGAGAGCTCCTATAATTCACCCCTCCACTTT.

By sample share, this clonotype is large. The CDR3, as DNA: TGTGCCAGCAGTTTTACTAACTACGAGCAGTACTTC. Translating it yields CASSFTNYEQYF. J is TRBJ2-7 and V is TRBV12-3 or TRBV12-4, with D hard to call. Trimming pared 3 bases from V and 3 bases from J, leaving 6 bases between. The CDR3 loop spans 12 amino acids.